Below are 10 T cell receptor beta chains sequenced from a single sample in a study of T cells in tumors after PD-1 blockade. TCRdb keeps only in-frame clones here, not all; method: immunoSEQ multiplex PCR. The sample carries 7,000 to 10,000 clones, roughly 60% recorded once. Specified time point: second of two post-therapy site-matched biopsies roughly 2 months apart. The sequencing here drew on tumor tissue, taken after anti-PD-1 treatment. The receptors stem from a human donor with basal cell carcinoma.

Only one count was recorded for this clone. The gene calls are TRBV12-3 or TRBV12-4 and TRBJ2-7; the D gene is possibly TRBD1 (5 bases). The CDR3 covers 13 residues. Deletions cut 3 bases from V and 6 bases from J, with 12 bases between. CDR3 in amino acids: CASSFRQSREQYF. CDR3 sequence (DNA): TGTGCCAGCAGTTTTAGACAGTCCCGCGAGCAGTACTTC.

This chain joins TRBV5-5 and TRBJ1-6; unclear D gene. CDR1 and CDR2 from the germline V gene are SGHKS and YYEKEE (reference sequence). Deletions cut 0 bases from V and 7 bases from J, with 8 bases between. This CDR3 has 14 residues. Here the CDR3 reads CASSLVGVNSPLHF. DNA of the CDR3: TGTGCCAGCAGCTTGGTCGGAGTCAATTCACCCCTCCACTTT. Full variable domain (rest looked up from reference TRBV5-5 and TRBJ1-6): DAGVTQSPTHLIKTRGQQVTLRCSPISGHKSVSWYQQVLGQGPQFIFQYYEKEERGRGNFPDRFSARQFPNYSSELNVNALLLGDSALYLCASSLVGVNSPLHFGNGTRLTVT.

In this sample, this clone turned up a few times. The V and J genes are TRBV10-1 and TRBJ2-3; 12 bases align to TRBD2. Trimming removed 7 bases from V and 0 bases from J; junction bases left unmatched: 8. The germline CDR1 and CDR2 sequences are WNHNN and SYGVQD (reference sequence). This CDR3 contains 17 residues. In DNA form, the CDR3 reads TGCGCCAGCAACACACTAGCGGGGGGACCTAGCACAGATACGCAGTATTTT. Protein sequence: CASNTLAGGPSTDTQYF.

The V and J genes are TRBV18 and TRBJ1-3; possibly TRBD1 for D (6 bases). CDR3 length: 15 residues. With 5 bases removed from V and 3 bases from J, the gap between germline ends came to 14 bases. Germline V gene lookup returns CDR1 KGHSH and CDR2 LQKENI. Here the CDR3 reads CASSTSQGNGNTIYF. The CDR3, as DNA: TGTGCCAGCTCAACATCACAGGGAAATGGAAACACCATATATTTT.

J is TRBJ1-6 and V is TRBV6-2 or TRBV6-3; unclear D gene. This CDR3 comprises 12 residues. The germline CDR1 and CDR2 sequences are MNHEY and SVGEGT. The V gene lost 2 bases and the J gene lost 6 bases, with 2 bases spanning the gap. Written as DNA, the CDR3 is TGTGCCAGCAGTTACGCTAATTCACCCCTCCACTTT. Translated, it gives CASSYANSPLHF.

The V call is TRBV10-1, the J call TRBJ2-4; D perhaps matches TRBD2 (6 bases). Trimming removed 0 bases at V and 0 bases at J, with 12 bases between. Germline CDR1 is WNHNN and CDR2 is SYGVQD (reference sequence). The CDR3 consists of 17 residues. The CDR3 sequence is CASSESNAGLAKNIQYF. The CDR3 coding sequence is TGCGCCAGCAGTGAGTCGAATGCGGGACTAGCCAAAAACATTCAGTACTTC.

This clone showed up just a few times. The chain has TRBV27 and TRBJ2-3; 9 bases align to TRBD2. The CDR3 spans 15 residues. The V gene's germline CDR1 is MNHEY and CDR2 SMNVEV (reference sequence). After removal of 2 bases from V and 2 bases from J, the junction contained 2 bases not matched to a gene. The CDR3 DNA sequence: TGTGCCAGCAGTTTAGAGCGGGGGGTCACAGATACGCAGTATTTT. Amino acid sequence: CASSLERGVTDTQYF.

The chain couples TRBV6-5 to TRBJ2-1, with a possible D match to TRBD2 (5 bases). The CDR3 runs to 14 residues. Per germline, CDR1 MNHEY and CDR2 SVGAGI. The ends were cut back, 10 bases at V and 4 bases at J, with 17 bases in the middle. The CDR3 coding sequence is TGTGCCACCAGAGGAGAGGGATCTTACAATGAGCAGTTCTTC. This codes for CATRGEGSYNEQFF.

The J gene is TRBJ2-5, the V gene TRBV4-2; 14 nucleotides agree with TRBD2. CDR1 and CDR2 from the germline V gene are LGHNA and YNFKEQ. The CDR3 extends over 18 amino acids. Germline trimming cut 2 bases from V and 2 bases from J; bases unmatched to any gene: 7. The CDR3 spells CASSQRLAGGPGQETQYF. Here the CDR3 DNA reads TGTGCCAGCAGCCAAAGACTAGCGGGGGGGCCAGGGCAAGAGACCCAGTACTTC.

The chain combines TRBV6-6 with TRBJ2-5; 9 bases fit TRBD2. V lost 6 bases to trimming and J lost 1 base; unmatched junction nucleotides: 9. This CDR3 region has 16 residues. CDR1 is MNHNY and CDR2 is SVGAGI in the germline V gene (reference sequence). Here the CDR3 reads CASRKGLAGSQETQYF. In nucleotides, the CDR3 is TGTGCCAGCAGGAAGGGTCTAGCGGGGTCCCAAGAGACCCAGTACTTC.